The 9 T cell receptor beta chains reported below all come from one sample, sequenced in a study of blood T cells in healthy people across ages. Primed by a sample-barcoded 5' primer and a J-beta primer mix, a second PCR proceeded for 7 to 11 cycles. Via MiXCR, TCRdb re-called the 5' RACE reads, giving one row per CDR3 protein. The sample has 1,500,000 or so distinct CDR3 sequences, roughly 60% seen once. What was sequenced was blood. The receptors shown here come from a man aged 18 to 35 in good health.

As for this clonotype: The junction departs from the called germline gene at one end, perhaps through a read error. The genes are TRBV27 and TRBJ2-3; 9 nucleotides line up with TRBD1. There are 17 residues in the CDR3. From germline, CDR1 is MNHEY and CDR2 SMNVEV (reference sequence). Written as DNA, the CDR3 is TGTGCCAGCAGTATATCTTCCGGACAGGGGTACGCAGATACGCAGTATTTT. This codes for CASSISSGQGYADTQYF.

This clonotype was seen a few times. The germline gene is not matched at one end of the junction; a read error may be the cause. The rearrangement joins TRBV7-7 to TRBJ2-5; TRBD2 matches at 10 bases. This CDR3 has 16 amino acids. In germline, CDR1 is SSHAT, CDR2 FNYEAQ (reference sequence). The CDR3 DNA is TGTGCTAGCAGCCCCGTACTAGCGGGGTCCCAAGAGACCCAGTACTTC. Translation gives CASSPVLAGSQETQYF.

The rearrangement joins TRBV4-1 to TRBJ1-6; D is perhaps TRBD1 (6 bases). The CDR3 runs to 17 residues. Germline assignment: CDR1 MGHRA and CDR2 YSYEKL. Deletions cut 1 base from V and 6 bases from J, with 16 bases between. The CDR3 region is CASSQVTGGGSNSPLHF. The CDR3 DNA is TGCGCCAGCAGCCAAGTTACGGGGGGCGGATCTAATTCACCCCTCCACTTT.

There are a few counts of this clonotype. V usage is TRBV12-3 or TRBV12-4 and J usage is TRBJ2-1, with D hard to call. V lost 2 bases to trimming and J lost 10 bases, with 6 bases between them. The CDR3 is made up of 11 amino acids. The CDR3 loop reads CASSLSQEQFF. The CDR3 nucleotides are TGTGCCAGCAGTTTATCCCAGGAGCAGTTCTTC.

This clonotype was found a few times. V and J are TRBV20-1 and TRBJ2-5; a possible D gene is TRBD2 (6 bases). The V gene lost 6 bases and the J gene lost 5 bases, with 19 bases spanning the gap. Germline CDR1 reads DFQATT; CDR2 reads SNEGSKA (reference sequence). The length of the CDR3 is 14 residues. The CDR3 spells CSARSTSFRETQYF. The CDR3 nucleotides read TGCAGTGCCCGTTCGACTAGTTTTAGGGAGACCCAGTACTTC.

This rearrangement joins TRBV20-1 to TRBJ2-1; 12 bases agree with TRBD2. This CDR3 comprises 15 residues. V was clipped by 1 base and J by 8 bases; unmatched bases: 6. Germline-derived CDR1 and CDR2 are DFQATT and SNEGSKA (reference sequence). Here the CDR3 reads CSARVLAGGKDEQFF. In nucleotides, the CDR3 is TGCAGTGCTAGAGTACTAGCGGGGGGTAAGGATGAGCAGTTCTTC.

This sequence joins TRBV27 and TRBJ2-3; 8 positions agree with TRBD2. The junction had 11 bases not matched to a gene; V was cut back by 6 bases and J by 6 bases. CDR1 MNHEY and CDR2 SMNVEV come from the germline V gene (reference sequence). There are 15 residues in the CDR3. The CDR3 is CASRRQRGSADTQYF. The CDR3 bases are TGTGCCAGCAGGAGGCAGCGGGGGTCAGCGGATACGCAGTATTTT.

This chain uses TRBV7-9 with TRBJ2-5; TRBD1 agrees at 9 bases. Germline trimming cut 5 bases from V and 7 bases from J; bases unmatched to any gene: 8. The CDR3 contains 14 residues. CDR1 is SEHNR, CDR2 FQNEAQ, per germline (reference sequence). The CDR3 DNA is TGTGCCAGCAGCCCACAGGGGGCGAAGGTGACCCAGTACTTC. Residues: CASSPQGAKVTQYF.

The CDR3 sequence is CASSYKGARGYTF. The CDR3 nucleotides read TGTGCCAGCAGTTACAAGGGGGCGCGGGGCTACACCTTC. The chain links TRBV6-6 to TRBJ1-2; 7 bases agree with TRBD1. V shed 2 bases and J 8 bases; nucleotides not matched to a gene: 5. Germline CDR1 MNHNY, CDR2 SVGAGI (reference sequence). The CDR3 covers 13 residues.